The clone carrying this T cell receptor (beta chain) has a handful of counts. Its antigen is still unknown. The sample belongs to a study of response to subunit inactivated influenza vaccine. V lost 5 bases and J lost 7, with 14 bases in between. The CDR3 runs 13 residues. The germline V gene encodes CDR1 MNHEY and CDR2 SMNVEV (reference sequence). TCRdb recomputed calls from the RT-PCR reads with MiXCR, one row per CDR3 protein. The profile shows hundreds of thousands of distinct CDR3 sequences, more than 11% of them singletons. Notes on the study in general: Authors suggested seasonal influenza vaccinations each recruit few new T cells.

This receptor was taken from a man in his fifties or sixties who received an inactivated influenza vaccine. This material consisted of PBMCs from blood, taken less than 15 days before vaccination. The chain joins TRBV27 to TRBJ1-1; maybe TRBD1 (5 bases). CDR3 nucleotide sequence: TGTGCCAGCAGTCCTCGGGACCCGATTGAAGCTTTCTTT. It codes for CASSPRDPIEAFF.